This TCR beta chain was captured by sequencing in a study of lymphopenia after photon versus proton radiotherapy. Study observations and caveats: Post-nadir diversity loss with photons came from oligoclonal expansion, particularly CD8+ Temra cells. Proton therapy kept repertoires fairly stable, unlike photons, which gained effector/memory cells.

Only in-frame clones appear in the TCRdb table, and some are missing; sequencing was by immunoSEQ multiplex PCR. The sample records 26,000 or so clones, about 85% being singletons. CDR1 and CDR2 from the germline V gene are SGHRS and YFSETQ. This CDR3 has 18 amino acids. V lost 4 bases and J lost 4, with 25 bases in between. Comment on this clone: What it binds is not known.

This receptor was taken from a man under 40 with gastric cancer. Specimen: peripheral blood, collected from a patient treated with photon-based radiotherapy. This chain joins TRBV5-1 and TRBJ2-3, with TRBD2 as a possible D gene (5 bases). CDR3 sequence: CASSPVSSMSSWADTQYF. The CDR3 DNA follows: TGCGCCAGCAGCCCCGTGTCTAGCATGTCCTCCTGGGCAGATACGCAGTATTTT.